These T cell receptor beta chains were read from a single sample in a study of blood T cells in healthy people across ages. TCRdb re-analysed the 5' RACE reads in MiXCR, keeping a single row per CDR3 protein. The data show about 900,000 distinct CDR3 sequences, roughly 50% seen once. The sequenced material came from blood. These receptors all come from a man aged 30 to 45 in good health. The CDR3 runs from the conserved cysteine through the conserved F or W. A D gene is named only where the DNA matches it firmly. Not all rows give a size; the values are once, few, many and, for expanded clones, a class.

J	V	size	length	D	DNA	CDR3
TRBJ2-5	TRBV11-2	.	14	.	TGTGCCAGCAGCCCACTACTGGGTAAAGAGACCCAGTACTTC	CASSPLLGKETQYF
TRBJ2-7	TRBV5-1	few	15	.	TGCGCCAGCAGCTTGCAGGGTTCGGAGTATTACGAGCAGTACTTC	CASSLQGSEYYEQYF
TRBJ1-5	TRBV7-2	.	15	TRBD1	TGTGCCAGCAGCTTAGGAGACAGGGATAATCAACCCCAGCATTTT	CASSLGDRDNQPQHF
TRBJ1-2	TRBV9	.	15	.	TGTGCCAGCAGCGTAGCGGAGGGGATCGACTATGGCTACACCTTC	CASSVAEGIDYGYTF
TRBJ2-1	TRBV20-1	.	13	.	TGCAGTGCTCCCGGGGGAGGAGGATACGAGCAGTTCTTC	CSAPGGGGYEQFF
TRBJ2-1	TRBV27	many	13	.	TGTGCCAGCAGTTTGGACCCTTACAATGAGCAGTTCTTC	CASSLDPYNEQFF
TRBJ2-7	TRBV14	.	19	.	TGTGCCAGCAGCCGCTATCGGAATGATGGGGCGCGGAGCTCCTACGAGCAGTACTTC	CASSRYRNDGARSSYEQYF
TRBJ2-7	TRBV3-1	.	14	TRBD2	TGTGCCAGCAGCCCCCTGCCGGGGGGGGACGAGCAGTACTTC	CASSPLPGGDEQYF
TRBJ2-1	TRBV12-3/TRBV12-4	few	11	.	TGTGCCAGCAGTCCGATTGGCGAGCAGTTCTTC	CASSPIGEQFF
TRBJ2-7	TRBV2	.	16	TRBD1	TGTGCCAGCAGTGAACCGCTGGGGGGACAGGGATACGAGCAGTACTTC	CASSEPLGGQGYEQYF
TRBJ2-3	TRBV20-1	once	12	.	TGCAGTGCTGACCGGGGTCCAGATACGCAGTATTTT	CSADRGPDTQYF
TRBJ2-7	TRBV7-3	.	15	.	TGTGCCAGCAGTCCCCGTCCGGCCCCCTCCTACGAGCAGTACTTC	CASSPRPAPSYEQYF
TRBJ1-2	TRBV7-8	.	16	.	TGTGCCAGCAGCCCCCGTATTGATGCTCTACCATATGGCTACACCTTC	CASSPRIDALPYGYTF
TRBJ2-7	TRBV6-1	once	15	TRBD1	TGTGCCAGCAGGGGACAGGACCCATACTCCTACGAGCAGTACTTC	CASRGQDPYSYEQYF
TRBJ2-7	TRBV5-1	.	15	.	TGCGCCAGCAGCTCCAGCGCTATCTTCTCCTACGAGCAGTACTTC	CASSSSAIFSYEQYF
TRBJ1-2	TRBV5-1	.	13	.	TGCGCCAGCAGCTTGTCACCAGGGCACGGCTACACCTTC	CASSLSPGHGYTF
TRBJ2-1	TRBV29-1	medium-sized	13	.	TGCAGCGTTGGCGGGGTCTCCTACAATGAGCAGTTCTTC	CSVGGVSYNEQFF
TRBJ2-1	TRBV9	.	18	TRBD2	TGTGCCAGCAGCGTCTCCACGGCCCTCAGCGGGAGGGGCAATGAGCAGTTCTTC	CASSVSTALSGRGNEQFF
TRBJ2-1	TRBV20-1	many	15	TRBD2	TGCAGTGCCCTCCCGAGGGCTAGCGGGGCCCAGGAGCAGTTCTTC	CSALPRASGAQEQFF
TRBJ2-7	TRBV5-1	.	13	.	TGCGCCAGCAGCGCGGACTCTTCCTACGAGCAGTACTTC	CASSADSSYEQYF
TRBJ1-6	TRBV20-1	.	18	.	TGCAGTGCTAGAGATCCCGCCGGGGGGCGCTTTTATAATTCACCCCTCCACTTT	CSARDPAGGRFYNSPLHF
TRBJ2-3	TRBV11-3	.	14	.	TGTGCCAGCAGCTTAGGGGAAAAAGGAGATACGCAGTATTTT	CASSLGEKGDTQYF
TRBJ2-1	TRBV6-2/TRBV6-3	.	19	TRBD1	TGTGCCAGCAGTTACGACCGAGACAGGGGGCCCAGCTCCTACAATGAGCAGTTCTTC	CASSYDRDRGPSSYNEQFF
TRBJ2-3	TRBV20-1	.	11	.	TGCAGTGCCGTAAGGGCGGACACGCAGTATTTT	CSAVRADTQYF